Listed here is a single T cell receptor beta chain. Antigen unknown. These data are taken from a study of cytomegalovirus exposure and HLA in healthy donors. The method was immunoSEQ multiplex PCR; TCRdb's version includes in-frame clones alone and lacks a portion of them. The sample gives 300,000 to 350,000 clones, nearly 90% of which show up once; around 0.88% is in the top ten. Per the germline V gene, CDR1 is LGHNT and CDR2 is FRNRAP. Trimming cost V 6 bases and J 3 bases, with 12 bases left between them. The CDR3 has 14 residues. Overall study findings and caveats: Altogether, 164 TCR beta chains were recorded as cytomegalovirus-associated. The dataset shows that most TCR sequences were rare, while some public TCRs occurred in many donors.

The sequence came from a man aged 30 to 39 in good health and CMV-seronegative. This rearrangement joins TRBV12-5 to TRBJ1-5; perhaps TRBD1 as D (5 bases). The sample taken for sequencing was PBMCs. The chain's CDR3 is CASGPGLINQPQHF. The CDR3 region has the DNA TGTGCTAGTGGCCCAGGGCTAATCAATCAGCCCCAGCATTTT.